This entry lists 14 T cell receptor beta chains sequenced from one sample in a study of blood T cell repertoires in COVID-19. TCRdb's copy holds only in-frame clones and misses some; the assay was immunoSEQ multiplex PCR. The sample yields just over 85,000 clones, nearly 90% seen once. The sequenced sample consisted of peripheral blood. The source is a man aged 50 to 59 with acute or convalescent COVID-19.

The genes are TRBV29-1 and TRBJ2-3, with D unresolved. This CDR3 is 12 amino acids long. Germline-derived CDR1 and CDR2 are SQVTM and ANQGSEA. V was cut by 5 bases and J by 6 bases, with 12 bases left in between. CDR3 region: CSVRQDRDTQYF. CDR3 sequence (DNA): TGCAGCGTTCGTCAAGATCGGGATACGCAGTATTTT.

The chain employs TRBV19 and TRBJ1-1; possibly TRBD1 for D (6 bases). Germline V CDR1 and CDR2: LNHDA, SQIVND (reference sequence). The CDR3 is 15 amino acids. V was trimmed by 8 bases and J by 0 bases, leaving 16 bases between them. The CDR3 region has the DNA TGTGCCAGTCTTGGCCTAGACAGGTTGAACACTGAAGCTTTCTTT. Amino acid sequence: CASLGLDRLNTEAFF.

The chain joins TRBV6-2 or TRBV6-3 to TRBJ2-7, with D unresolved. This CDR3 has 14 amino acids. Trimming removed 5 bases at V and 2 bases at J, with 13 bases between. CDR1 MNHEY and CDR2 SVGEGT come from the germline V gene. CDR3 coding DNA: TGTGCCAGCAGTCCCCAGACACCCACCTACGAGCAGTACGTC. This codes for CASSPQTPTYEQYV.

J is TRBJ1-2 and V is TRBV5-6, with D unresolved. The V gene's germline CDR1 is SGHDT and CDR2 YYEEEE. The CDR3 loop spans 15 amino acids. Trimming stripped 5 bases from V and 5 bases from J, with 19 bases between. The CDR3 nucleotides read TGTGCCAGCAGGGGTGCCGGTGAGGGCGGATATGGCTACACCTTC. As protein: CASRGAGEGGYGYTF. Supplemented by reference TRBV5-6 and TRBJ1-2, the full variable domain reads DAGVTQSPTHLIKTRGQQVTLRCSPKSGHDTVSWYQQALGQGPQFIFQYYEEEERQRGNFPDRFSGHQFPNYSSELNVNALLLGDSALYLCASRGAGEGGYGYTFGSGTRLTVV.

V and J are TRBV15 and TRBJ1-1; tentatively, D is TRBD1 (6 bases). The CDR3 has 12 amino acids. Trimming removed 4 bases from V and 7 bases from J, with 10 bases in between. Germline assignment: CDR1 LNHNV and CDR2 YYDKDF (reference sequence). In DNA form, the CDR3 reads TGTGCCACCAGCAAACAACAGGGTGAAGCTTTCTTT. This codes for CATSKQQGEAFF.

This clone was seen only once. This chain uses TRBV5-1 with TRBJ1-2; a possible D gene is TRBD1 (5 bases). The CDR3 sequence is 13 residues long. V was trimmed by 4 bases and J by 2 bases, leaving 9 bases between them. Germline lookup yields CDR1 SGHRS and CDR2 YFSETQ. CDR3 coding DNA: TGCGCCAGCAGCCCCGACAGAAACTATGGCTACACCTTC. It specifies CASSPDRNYGYTF.

A single count supports this clone. The V gene is TRBV5-1, the J gene TRBJ2-2; possibly TRBD1 for D (6 bases). Trimming took off 0 bases at V and 4 bases at J, with 10 bases between the two ends. CDR1 and CDR2 from the germline V gene are SGHRS and YFSETQ. The CDR3 is 15 residues long. The chain's CDR3 is CASSLDRVGTGELFF. The DNA for the CDR3 is TGCGCCAGCAGCTTGGACAGGGTGGGCACCGGGGAGCTGTTTTTT.

The rearrangement joins TRBV4-1 to TRBJ1-2; 9 nucleotides agree with TRBD1. Germline values: CDR1 MGHRA, CDR2 YSYEKL. CDR3 size: 14 residues. Trimming cost V 3 bases and J 4 bases; bases outside gene matches: 3. DNA for the CDR3: TGCGCCAGCAGCCAGGGGACAGGGACCTATGGCTACACCTTC. Its protein is CASSQGTGTYGYTF.

This clone was recorded only once. The chain is built from TRBV7-9 and TRBJ2-2, with D hard to call. This CDR3 spans 14 amino acids. With 5 bases removed from V and 5 bases from J, the gap between germline ends came to 12 bases. Germline CDR1 reads SEHNR; CDR2 reads FQNEAQ (reference sequence). CDR3 amino acids: CASSGYRETGELFF. The DNA of the CDR3 is TGTGCCAGCAGCGGTTACCGAGAGACCGGGGAGCTGTTTTTT.

The chain recombines TRBV5-1 with TRBJ2-1; 8 positions agree with TRBD1. CDR1 is SGHRS, CDR2 YFSETQ, per germline. Losses at the gene ends were 3 bases for V and 6 bases for J; bases not matched to a gene: 14. The CDR3 spans 17 residues. The CDR3 spells CASSSRLRGLGFNEQFF. The CDR3 DNA is TGCGCCAGCAGCTCGAGACTCAGGGGGCTAGGGTTCAATGAGCAGTTCTTC.

The rearrangement joins TRBV6-5 to TRBJ1-5; D is ambiguous. The ends were cut back, 5 bases at V and 2 bases at J, with 10 bases in the middle. The germline gives CDR1 MNHEY, CDR2 SVGAGI. The CDR3 sequence is 14 residues long. The CDR3 DNA is TGTGCCAGCAGTCAGTCCCTGGGCAATCAGCCCCAGCATTTT. It encodes CASSQSLGNQPQHF.

The V call is TRBV3-1 (or the pseudogene TRBV3-2), the J call TRBJ1-4; 10 nucleotides agree with TRBD1. Germline CDR1 LGHDT, CDR2 YNNKEL (reference sequence). CDR3 length: 16 residues. After removal of 3 bases from V and 7 bases from J, the junction contained 8 bases not matched to a gene. CDR3 loop: CASSQGPGQGSEKLFF. CDR3 nucleotide sequence: TGTGCCAGCAGCCAGGGCCCGGGACAGGGGTCTGAAAAACTGTTTTTT.

This chain joins TRBV6-6 and TRBJ1-1; D ambiguous. The CDR3 has 11 residues. V lost 6 bases and J 7 bases, leaving 9 bases between the germline ends. Germline loops: CDR1 MNHNY, CDR2 SVGAGI (reference sequence). CDR3 loop: CASSSGFEAFF. DNA of the CDR3: TGTGCCAGCAGCTCCGGGTTTGAAGCTTTCTTT.

CDR3: CASSLAGQGNEKLFF. As DNA, the CDR3 is TGTGCCAGCAGTCTAGCGGGACAGGGTAATGAAAAACTGTTTTTT. J is TRBJ1-4 and V is TRBV6-6, with 9 bases lining up with TRBD1. Germline V gene sequence: CDR1 MNHNY, CDR2 SVGAGI (reference sequence). The CDR3 runs to 15 residues. After removal of 5 bases from V and 4 bases from J, the junction contained 5 bases not matched to a gene.